The clone carrying this T cell receptor beta chain appeared a single time. Its antigen is undetermined. Researchers ran the PCR with 60 Vbeta and 13 Jbeta primers. The data were produced by immunoSEQ multiplex PCR, yet TCRdb's version contains in-frame clones alone and is incomplete. The sample includes about 55,000 clones, roughly 85% of them seen just once. The sample originates from a study of cytomegalovirus exposure and HLA in healthy donors. Turning to the study itself: Genetic ancestry analysis placed 75% to 85% of the 398 donors that were genotyped in the Caucasian-associated cluster. Study-level findings and limits: Within an earlier analysis, most TCR beta V segments proved productive either about 87% or about 30% of the time. Specificity of three CMV-associated chains for CMV antigens was verified in vitro.

J lost 0 bases, V lost 2 bases, and 5 bases had no gene match. CDR3 length: 16 amino acids. The germline V gene has CDR1 ENHRY and CDR2 SYGVKD. This TCR derives from a young man in good health and CMV-seronegative. The chain recombines TRBV10-3 with TRBJ2-7; the match to TRBD2 covers 9 bases. The sequenced material came from PBMCs. In DNA form, the CDR3 reads TGTGCCATCAGTGAGGGTAGCGGGGGAGTCTCCTACGAGCAGTACTTC. It codes for CAISEGSGGVSYEQYF.